The 25 T cell receptor beta chains below come from one sample, sequenced in a study of blood T cell repertoires in COVID-19. Produced via immunoSEQ multiplex PCR; TCRdb's table is partial and in-frame only. Seen here are over 40,000 clones, 70% to 90% observed once, and the top ten hold less than 3%. Sample: peripheral blood. The receptors stem from a woman older than 75 with acute or convalescent COVID-19.

The chain carries TRBV5-1 and TRBJ2-1; the match to TRBD1 covers 10 bases. Unmatched junction bases numbered 7, after V lost 4 bases and J lost 0 bases. Per the germline V gene, CDR1 is SGHRS and CDR2 is YFSETQ. The CDR3 covers 17 residues. CDR3 sequence reads: CASSPGQGGLSYNEQFF. The CDR3 coding sequence is TGCGCCAGCAGCCCTGGACAGGGGGGACTCTCCTACAATGAGCAGTTCTTC.

CDR3 region: CASRCGQGDNNSPLHF. Here the CDR3 DNA reads TGTGCAAGTCGATGCGGACAGGGCGATAATAATTCACCCCTCCACTTT. The chain couples TRBV12-2 to TRBJ1-6; the table's D call TRBD1 went unverified against the DNA. TRBV12-2 is shown as a pseudogene. The CDR3 contains 16 residues.

The rearrangement links TRBV7-8 to TRBJ1-4; the match to TRBD1 covers 7 bases. The CDR3 runs 15 residues. V lost 4 bases and J lost 5; bases outside the gene matches: 7. The germline CDR1 and CDR2 sequences are SGHVS and FQNEAQ. CDR3 amino acids: CASSYSGTANEKLFF. In DNA form, the CDR3 reads TGTGCCAGCAGCTATTCCGGGACAGCGAATGAAAAACTGTTTTTT.

V is TRBV3-1 (or the pseudogene TRBV3-2) and J is TRBJ2-5; 9 nucleotides agree with TRBD2. The germline gives CDR1 LGHDT, CDR2 YNNKEL (reference sequence). CDR3 size: 14 residues. V lost 3 bases and J lost 7; bases outside the gene matches: 6. The CDR3 spells CASSHPRGGGTQYF. The CDR3 region has the DNA TGTGCCAGCAGCCATCCGCGGGGGGGAGGGACCCAGTACTTC.

This clone showed up just once. The V gene is TRBV12-3 or TRBV12-4, the J gene TRBJ1-6; no reliable D call. The CDR3 length is 13 residues. The ends were cut back, 5 bases at V and 12 bases at J, with 14 bases in the middle. CDR3 in amino acids: CASSTGEGVPLHF. CDR3 nucleotide sequence: TGTGCCAGCAGTACTGGGGAGGGAGTACCCCTCCACTTT.

As for this clone: Other DNA sequences from this sample encode an identical CDR3 as well. The J gene is TRBJ1-4, the V gene TRBV19; tentatively, D is TRBD1 (5 bases). Trimming pared 3 bases from V and 1 base from J, leaving 6 bases between. The CDR3 covers 14 residues. Germline V gives CDR1 LNHDA, CDR2 SQIVND (reference sequence). CDR3 coding DNA: TGTGCCAGTAGTATCCAGGGAACTAATGAAAAACTGTTTTTT. This codes for CASSIQGTNEKLFF.

In regard to this clone: The identical CDR3 is also encoded by other nucleotide sequences in the sample. The rearrangement joins TRBV18 to TRBJ1-2, with TRBD1 matching over 7 bases. This CDR3 has 13 residues. J lost 5 bases, V lost 6 bases, and 6 bases had no gene match. In germline, CDR1 is KGHSH, CDR2 LQKENI. As DNA, the CDR3 is TGTGCCAGCTCCCCCGGACAGGAGTATGGCTACACCTTC. As protein: CASSPGQEYGYTF.

This chain uses TRBV10-2 with TRBJ2-7, with 8 bases matching TRBD1. The CDR3 is 16 amino acids. CDR1 is WSHSY, CDR2 SAAADI, per germline. Germline trimming cut 6 bases from V and 2 bases from J; bases unmatched to any gene: 12. The DNA of the CDR3 is TGCGCCAGCAGCTCGGAGGACTTGACAGGGGCCTACGAGCAGTACTTC. Its translation: CASSSEDLTGAYEQYF.

This chain links TRBV5-1 with TRBJ1-3; maybe TRBD1 (6 bases). This CDR3 spans 13 amino acids. Looked up from germline, CDR1 is SGHRS and CDR2 is YFSETQ. V lost 3 bases and J lost 4, with 8 bases in between. The CDR3 nucleotides read TGCGCCAGCAGCTCTACAGGGGGAAACACCATATATTTT. This translates into CASSSTGGNTIYF.

The V call is TRBV2, the J call TRBJ2-1; D might be TRBD2 (5 bases). This CDR3 is built from 16 residues. CDR1 SNHLY and CDR2 FYNNEI come from the germline V gene. The V and J ends lost 7 bases and 4 bases respectively, with 20 bases between them. The CDR3 sequence is CASTVEASLVYNEQFF. CDR3 DNA: TGTGCCAGCACCGTGGAGGCAAGTTTAGTATACAATGAGCAGTTCTTC.

In its sample, this clone was seen once. The V and J genes are TRBV5-5 and TRBJ1-5; D ambiguous. The germline V and J ends were trimmed by 1 base and 5 bases, with 7 bases remaining between them. The CDR3 totals 13 residues. Germline CDR1 and CDR2: SGHKS and YYEKEE (reference sequence). The CDR3 DNA reads as TGTGCCAGCAGCTTGTACGGGGATCAGCCCCAGCATTTT. It encodes CASSLYGDQPQHF.

This rearrangement joins TRBV4-1 to TRBJ2-1; D may be TRBD1 (6 bases). The ends were cut back, 4 bases at V and 7 bases at J, with 14 bases in the middle. CDR1 and CDR2 from the germline V gene are MGHRA and YSYEKL. The CDR3 sequence is 14 residues long. The CDR3: CASSRSSGVNEQFF. DNA for the CDR3: TGCGCCAGCAGCCGATCATCAGGGGTAAATGAGCAGTTCTTC.

V usage is TRBV4-1 and J usage is TRBJ1-5, with TRBD1 matching over 8 bases. CDR1 and CDR2 (germline): MGHRA, YSYEKL. V shed 0 bases and J 7 bases; nucleotides not matched to a gene: 5. This CDR3 spans 15 amino acids. The CDR3 DNA reads TGCGCCAGCAGCCAAGATATACAGGGGGGCCAGCCCCAGCATTTT. This codes for CASSQDIQGGQPQHF.

The chain uses TRBV29-1 and TRBJ2-3; TRBD1 is a possible D gene (5 bases). The CDR3 has 13 residues. Germline V gene lookup returns CDR1 SQVTM and CDR2 ANQGSEA. Deletions cut 3 bases from V and 0 bases from J, with 7 bases between. CDR3 sequence (DNA): TGCAGCGTTGATTGGGGCAGCACAGATACGCAGTATTTT. Translation gives CSVDWGSTDTQYF.

The chain combines TRBV5-5 with TRBJ1-1, with no clear D. Per germline, CDR1 SGHKS and CDR2 YYEKEE (reference sequence). V gave up 4 bases and J gave up 5 bases, with 18 bases separating them. The CDR3 is 15 amino acids. CDR3 sequence reads: CASSPRPGTGTEAFF. CDR3 in DNA: TGTGCCAGCAGCCCCCGACCCGGAACGGGGACTGAAGCTTTCTTT.

The chain joins TRBV7-2 to TRBJ2-7; no reliable D call. Trimming stripped 1 base from V and 0 bases from J, with 4 bases between. The CDR3 sequence is 13 residues long. Germline V lookup: CDR1 SGHTA, CDR2 FQGNSA. The CDR3 spells CASSLDGSYEQYF. The DNA for the CDR3 is TGTGCCAGCAGCTTAGACGGCTCCTACGAGCAGTACTTC.

The gene calls are TRBV2 and TRBJ2-7; 9 nucleotides align to TRBD1. V lost 7 bases, J lost 6 bases, and 13 bases stayed unmatched. Germline V gene lookup returns CDR1 SNHLY and CDR2 FYNNEI. The CDR3 sequence is 15 residues long. The CDR3 sequence: CASTPRTGVGSEQYF. The DNA for the CDR3 is TGTGCCAGCACCCCGAGGACAGGGGTGGGGAGCGAGCAGTACTTC.

The genes are TRBV9 and TRBJ1-3, with D tentatively TRBD1 (5 bases). This CDR3 spans 17 amino acids. Germline values: CDR1 SGDLS, CDR2 YYNGEE. V dropped 2 bases and J dropped 0 bases, with 15 bases sitting between them. In nucleotides, the CDR3 is TGTGCCAGCAGCGTCTCACAGGTGGCCGGCTCTGGAAACACCATATATTTT. It is translated as CASSVSQVAGSGNTIYF.

The chain carries TRBV30 and TRBJ1-5; a weak D match, TRBD1 (5 bases). V was pared by 4 bases and J by 2 bases, with 12 bases between. The germline V gene encodes CDR1 GTSNPN and CDR2 SVGIG (reference sequence). The CDR3 is 14 amino acids. The CDR3 reads CAWTGQGGNQPQHF. DNA of the CDR3: TGTGCCTGGACTGGCCAGGGTGGCAATCAGCCCCAGCATTTT.

The chain has TRBV29-1 and TRBJ1-6; TRBD1 matches 7 bases. Germline V gene data show CDR1 as SQVTM and CDR2 as ANQGSEA. V shed 7 bases, J shed 7 bases, and the junction held 4 bases outside the gene matches. CDR3 length: 12 residues. The CDR3 sequence: CSAGTANSPLHF. In nucleotides, the CDR3 is TGCAGCGCTGGGACAGCCAATTCACCCCTCCACTTT. The variable domain in full, completed from reference TRBV29-1 and TRBJ1-6, reads SAVISQKPSRDICQRGTSLTIQCQVDSQVTMMFWYRQQPGQSLTLIATANQGSEATYESGFVIDKFPISRPNLTFSTLTVSNMSPEDSSIYLCSAGTANSPLHFGNGTRLTVT.

The chain has TRBV30 and TRBJ1-1, with 8 bases aligning to TRBD1. The CDR3 totals 15 residues. V lost 1 base to trimming and J lost 3 bases; unmatched junction nucleotides: 7. From germline, CDR1 is GTSNPN and CDR2 SVGIG (reference sequence). In DNA form, the CDR3 reads TGTGCCTGGAGTGGCCTGACAGGGGTAGACACTGAAGCTTTCTTT. Protein product: CAWSGLTGVDTEAFF.

The CDR3 region is CATSDSRGYEQYF. The DNA for the CDR3 is TGTGCCACCAGTGATTCAAGGGGCTACGAGCAGTACTTC. The J gene is TRBJ2-7, the V gene TRBV24-1; weak D call: TRBD1 (5 bases). V lost 2 bases, J lost 3 bases, and 7 bases lay in between. Germline V gives CDR1 KGHDR, CDR2 SFDVKD. This CDR3 has 13 amino acids.

About this clone: The same CDR3 also results from other DNA sequences found in this sample. The rearrangement links TRBV3-1 (or the pseudogene TRBV3-2) to TRBJ1-5; D uncertain. V gave up 1 base and J gave up 3 bases, with 7 bases separating them. Germline assignment: CDR1 LGHDT and CDR2 YNNKEL (reference sequence). The CDR3 loop spans 14 amino acids. CDR3 region: CASSQGAVNQPQHF. CDR3 DNA sequence: TGTGCCAGCAGCCAAGGGGCAGTCAATCAGCCCCAGCATTTT.

The J gene is TRBJ2-1, the V gene TRBV5-4; perhaps TRBD1 as D (6 bases). The CDR3 is made up of 13 amino acids. The germline gives CDR1 SGHNT, CDR2 YYREEE (reference sequence). The V gene lost 0 bases and the J gene lost 12 bases, with 13 bases spanning the gap. The CDR3 reads CASSLAGQWGQFF. CDR3 in DNA: TGTGCCAGCAGCTTGGCCGGACAGTGGGGGCAGTTCTTC. Full variable domain (outside the CDR3, taken from reference TRBV5-4 and TRBJ2-1): ETGVTQSPTHLIKTRGQQVTLRCSSQSGHNTVSWYQQALGQGPQFIFQYYREEENGRGNFPPRFSGLQFPNYSSELNVNALELDDSALYLCASSLAGQWGQFFGPGTRLTVL.

This clone was observed once. The genes are TRBV4-2 and TRBJ1-6, with 8 nucleotides matching TRBD1. The length of the CDR3 is 16 residues. Germline V gene lookup returns CDR1 LGHNA and CDR2 YNFKEQ. Trimming cost V 4 bases and J 8 bases; bases outside gene matches: 10. The CDR3 here is CASSPSSDRVYSPLHF. The CDR3 bases are TGTGCCAGCAGCCCCTCCTCGGACAGGGTTTATTCACCCCTCCACTTT.